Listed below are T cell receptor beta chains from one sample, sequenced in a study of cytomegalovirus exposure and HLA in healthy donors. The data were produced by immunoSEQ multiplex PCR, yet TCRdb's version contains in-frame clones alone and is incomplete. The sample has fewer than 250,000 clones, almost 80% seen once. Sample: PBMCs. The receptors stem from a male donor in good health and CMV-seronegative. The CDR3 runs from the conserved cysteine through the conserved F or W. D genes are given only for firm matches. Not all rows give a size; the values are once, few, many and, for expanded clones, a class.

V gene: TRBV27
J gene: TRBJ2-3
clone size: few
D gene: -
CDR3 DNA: TGTGCCAGCAGTTATACAGGGACCACAGATACGCAGTATTTT
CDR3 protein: CASSYTGTTDTQYF

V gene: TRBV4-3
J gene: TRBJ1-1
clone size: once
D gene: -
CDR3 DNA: TGCGCCAGCAGCCAAACAGGCGCGAACACTGAAGCTTTCTTT
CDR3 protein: CASSQTGANTEAFF

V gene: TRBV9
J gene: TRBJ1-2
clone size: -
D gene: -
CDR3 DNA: TGTGCCAGCAGTCGGGGTACCGATGGCTACACCTTC
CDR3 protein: CASSRGTDGYTF

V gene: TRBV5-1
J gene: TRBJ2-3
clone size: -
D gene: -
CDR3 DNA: TGCGCCAGCAGCCCTACCGGAGCCCCAGATACGCAGTATTTT
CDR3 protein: CASSPTGAPDTQYF

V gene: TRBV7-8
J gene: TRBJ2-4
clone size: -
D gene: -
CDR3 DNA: TGTGCCAGCAGCTTAGGGGCAGCCAAAAACATTCAGTACTTC
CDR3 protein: CASSLGAAKNIQYF

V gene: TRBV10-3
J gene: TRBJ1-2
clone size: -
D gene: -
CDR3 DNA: TGTGCCATCAGTGCGGACAGAGGATTTAACTATGGCTACACCTTC
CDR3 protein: CAISADRGFNYGYTF

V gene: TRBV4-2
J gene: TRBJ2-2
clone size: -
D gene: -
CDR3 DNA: TGTGCCAGCAGCCACGTGGGGGCTAGCCCGAACACCGGGGAGCTGTTTTTT
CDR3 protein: CASSHVGASPNTGELFF

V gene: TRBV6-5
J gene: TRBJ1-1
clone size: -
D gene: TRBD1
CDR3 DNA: TGTGCCAGCAGATCGACAGGGGAAAGCACTGAAGCTTTCTTT
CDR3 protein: CASRSTGESTEAFF

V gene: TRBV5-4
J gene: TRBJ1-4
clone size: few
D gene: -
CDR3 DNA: TGTGCCAGCAACCTAGGTGGTGAGGAAAAACTGTTTTTT
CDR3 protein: CASNLGGEEKLFF

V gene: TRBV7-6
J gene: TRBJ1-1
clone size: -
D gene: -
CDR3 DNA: TGTGCCAGCAGCTTAGTCCAGACAGAGAACACTGAAGCTTTCTTT
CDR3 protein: CASSLVQTENTEAFF

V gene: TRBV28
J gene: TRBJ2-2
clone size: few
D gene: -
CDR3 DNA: TGTGCCAGCAGTTTAGGCAGTAAGAACACCGGGGAGCTGTTTTTT
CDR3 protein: CASSLGSKNTGELFF

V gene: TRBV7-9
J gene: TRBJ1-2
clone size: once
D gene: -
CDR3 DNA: TGTGCCAGCAGCTTAGCTGCCAGTCTTAACTATGGCTACACCTTC
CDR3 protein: CASSLAASLNYGYTF

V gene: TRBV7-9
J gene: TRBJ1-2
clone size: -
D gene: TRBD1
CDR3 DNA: TGTGCCAGCAGTTTAAACCAGGGGGACTATGGCTACACCTTC
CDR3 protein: CASSLNQGDYGYTF

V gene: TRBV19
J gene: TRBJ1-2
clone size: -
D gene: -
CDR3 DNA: TGTGCCAGTAGTATAGACGGGGAAACTACCTATGGCTACACCTTC
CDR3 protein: CASSIDGETTYGYTF

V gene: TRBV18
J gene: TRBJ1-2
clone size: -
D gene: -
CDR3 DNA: TGTGCCAGCTCCCTGGAGGGGTTTAACTATGGCTACACCTTC
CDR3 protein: CASSLEGFNYGYTF

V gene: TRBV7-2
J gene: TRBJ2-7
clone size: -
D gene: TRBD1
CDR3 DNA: TGTGCCAGCAGCATCACCTACAGGGGAACACACAATCAGTACGAGCAGTACTTC
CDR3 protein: CASSITYRGTHNQYEQYF

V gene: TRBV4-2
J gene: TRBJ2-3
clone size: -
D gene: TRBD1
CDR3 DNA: TGTGCCAGCAGCCAGCTAGGGACAGGGGAGGGCACAGATACGCAGTATTTT
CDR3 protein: CASSQLGTGEGTDTQYF

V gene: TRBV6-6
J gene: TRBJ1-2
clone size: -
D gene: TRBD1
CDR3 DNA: TGTGCCAGCAGTTACGGACAGGGGGAAGGCTACACCTTC
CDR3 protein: CASSYGQGEGYTF

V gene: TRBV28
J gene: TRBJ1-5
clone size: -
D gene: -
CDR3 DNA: TGTGCCAGCAGTTTAGAGTATCAGCCCCAGCATTTT
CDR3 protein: CASSLEYQPQHF

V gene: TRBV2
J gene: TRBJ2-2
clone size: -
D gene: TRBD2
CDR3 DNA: TGTGCCAGCAGCGCCACGGGACTAGCGGGGGCCATCACCGGGGAGCTGTTTTTT
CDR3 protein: CASSATGLAGAITGELFF

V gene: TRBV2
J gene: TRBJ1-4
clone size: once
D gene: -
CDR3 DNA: TGTGCCAGCATGGGGGCCGAAATTCCGGAAAAACTGTTTTTT
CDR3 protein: CASMGAEIPEKLFF

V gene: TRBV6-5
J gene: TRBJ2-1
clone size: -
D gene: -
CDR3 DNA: TGTGCCAGCAGTTACAACACAGACTACAATGAGCAGTTCTTC
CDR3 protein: CASSYNTDYNEQFF

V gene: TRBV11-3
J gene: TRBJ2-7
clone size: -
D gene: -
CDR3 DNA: TGTGCCAGCAGCTTAGAGGGCAGGGGTTCCTACGAGCAGTACTTC
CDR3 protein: CASSLEGRGSYEQYF

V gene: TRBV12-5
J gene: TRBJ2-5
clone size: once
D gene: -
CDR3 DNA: TGTGCTAGTGGTTTGGGCGCGAAAGAGACCCAGTACTTC
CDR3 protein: CASGLGAKETQYF

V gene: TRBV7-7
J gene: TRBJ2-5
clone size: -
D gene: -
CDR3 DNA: TGTGCCAGCAGCTTTGTTCGGGGGTGGGAGACCCAGTACTTC
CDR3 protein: CASSFVRGWETQYF

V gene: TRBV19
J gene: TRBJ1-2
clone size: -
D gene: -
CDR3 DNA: TGTGCCTCGAGCTTTGAGGGCCTGATCTATGGCTACACCTTC
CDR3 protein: CASSFEGLIYGYTF

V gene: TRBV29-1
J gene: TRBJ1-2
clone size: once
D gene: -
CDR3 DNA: TGCAGCGTCCTACAGGGAAACTATGGCTACACCTTC
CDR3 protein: CSVLQGNYGYTF